A single T cell receptor beta chain is shown here with its context. Its target is not known. This sample is part of a study of chemoradiotherapy in HPV16-positive cancers. Study results and caveats: Only a couple of HPV16-positive patients supplied the functional HPV-specificity definition.

Clones were sequenced by immunoSEQ multiplex PCR, and TCRdb holds only the in-frame ones, with some missing. The top ten hold approximately 2.7% of the sample, which has about 24,000 clones, 94% seen once. The clonotype originates from a human donor with HPV-associated anogenital cancer. The specimen was collected from a patient who underwent chemoradiotherapy.

The CDR3 DNA follows: TGCGCCAGCAGCTTGGCCCCCGGGACAGCGGGCACTGAAGCTTTCTTT. Amino acids: CASSLAPGTAGTEAFF. V and J are TRBV5-1 and TRBJ1-1, with 7 bases matching TRBD1. The length of the CDR3 is 16 residues. J lost 4 bases, V lost 0 bases, and 9 bases had no gene match. Per germline, CDR1 SGHRS and CDR2 YFSETQ.